Following are 16 T cell receptor beta chains from one sample sequenced in a study of blood T cell repertoires in COVID-19. Here immunoSEQ multiplex PCR was the method, and the copy in TCRdb shows in-frame clones only, minus some. The sample lists about 170,000 clones; about 82% were seen once. Input material: peripheral blood. The receptors originated from an elderly woman with COVID-19, enrolled during active disease.

The chain joins TRBV6-5 to TRBJ1-6; TRBD1 might be the D (5 bases). The CDR3 runs 15 residues. V gave up 6 bases and J gave up 4 bases, with 13 bases separating them. Germline CDR1 and CDR2: MNHEY and SVGAGI. This CDR3 is CASSPGDSYNSPLHF. DNA of the CDR3: TGTGCCAGCAGCCCCGGCGACAGTTATAATTCACCCCTCCACTTT.

The chain combines TRBV7-9 with TRBJ1-4, with D tentatively TRBD1 (5 bases). Germline-derived CDR1 and CDR2 are SEHNR and FQNEAQ (reference sequence). The CDR3 is made up of 13 amino acids. V shed 2 bases and J shed 8 bases, with 9 bases lying between them. The DNA of the CDR3 is TGTGCCAGCAGCTTACAGGGCGTCGAAAAACTGTTTTTT. It is translated as CASSLQGVEKLFF.

The V gene is TRBV2, the J gene TRBJ1-1; 11 nucleotides align to TRBD1. This CDR3 is built from 14 residues. The V gene end was trimmed by 3 bases and the J gene end by 11 bases; junction bases not matched to a gene: 8. Germline V lookup: CDR1 SNHLY, CDR2 FYNNEI. CDR3 nucleotide sequence: TGTGCCAGCAGTGAGGGGGGACAGGGGGTGAGGGCTTTCTTT. Its protein is CASSEGGQGVRAFF.

V and J are TRBV5-1 and TRBJ1-2, with TRBD1 matching over 10 bases. This CDR3 contains 16 residues. J lost 3 bases, V lost 0 bases, and 5 bases had no gene match. CDR1 SGHRS and CDR2 YFSETQ come from the germline V gene. DNA for the CDR3: TGCGCCAGCAGCTTGGGGGACAGGGGTTTTTACTATGGCTACACCTTC. Translating gives CASSLGDRGFYYGYTF.

This clone was found once. The chain combines TRBV6-5 with TRBJ1-5; no clear D. With 7 bases removed from V and 3 bases from J, the gap between germline ends came to 10 bases. This CDR3 has 13 amino acids. The germline V gene encodes CDR1 MNHEY and CDR2 SVGAGI. The CDR3 nucleotides are TGTGCCAGCAAGACTGCCCCCAATCAGCCCCAGCATTTT. Its protein is CASKTAPNQPQHF.

V and J are TRBV6-2 or TRBV6-3 and TRBJ2-1; TRBD1 is a possible D gene (5 bases). Germline CDR1 is MNHEY and CDR2 is SVGEGT. CDR3 size: 17 residues. The V end lost 0 bases, the J end lost 0 bases, and 12 bases lay between the germline ends. The CDR3 sequence: CASSYSGHPSSYNEQFF. In DNA form, the CDR3 reads TGTGCCAGCAGTTACTCTGGACACCCGAGCTCCTACAATGAGCAGTTCTTC.

This chain connects TRBV19 to TRBJ1-2; no clear D. V was clipped by 3 bases and J by 3 bases, with 8 bases between them. This CDR3 is built from 13 residues. CDR1 and CDR2 (germline): LNHDA, SQIVND (reference sequence). The CDR3 loop is CASSIPSHYGYTF. CDR3 bases: TGTGCCAGTAGTATCCCCTCCCACTATGGCTACACCTTC.

V gene TRBV9 combines with J gene TRBJ2-5; TRBD1 matches at 8 bases. V shed 4 bases and J 5 bases; nucleotides not matched to a gene: 10. The germline gives CDR1 SGDLS, CDR2 YYNGEE. This CDR3 has 15 amino acids. The CDR3 sequence: CASSLQGARGETQYF. DNA of the CDR3: TGTGCCAGCAGCCTCCAGGGGGCGAGGGGTGAGACCCAGTACTTC.

This chain links TRBV5-4 with TRBJ2-2; 8 positions agree with TRBD2. The germline V gene has CDR1 SGHNT and CDR2 YYREEE (reference sequence). The CDR3 is made up of 15 amino acids. J was trimmed by 6 bases and V by 6 bases; bases with no gene match: 10. CDR3 DNA sequence: TGTGCCAGCAACCCGGGGGGGGCCGTTCCCGGGGAGCTGTTTTTT. Its translation is CASNPGGAVPGELFF.

V usage is TRBV28 and J usage is TRBJ2-7, with TRBD2 as a possible D gene (5 bases). Germline V CDR1 and CDR2: MDHEN, SYDVKM. The CDR3 covers 14 residues. Trimming stripped 8 bases from V and 8 bases from J, with 22 bases between. The CDR3 loop reads CASQPEDGPIKQYF. The CDR3 DNA sequence: TGTGCCAGCCAACCGGAGGACGGTCCTATAAAGCAGTACTTC.

J is TRBJ2-1 and V is TRBV9; TRBD2 agrees at 8 bases. J was trimmed by 0 bases and V by 5 bases; bases with no gene match: 4. The CDR3 consists of 15 residues. Germline values: CDR1 SGDLS, CDR2 YYNGEE. The CDR3: CASSTSGSSYNEQFF. The CDR3 DNA sequence: TGTGCCAGCAGTACTAGCGGAAGCTCCTACAATGAGCAGTTCTTC.

A note on this clone: Its ends do not fully match the called genes, so a read error is possible. The chain uses TRBV12-3 or TRBV12-4 and TRBJ1-2, with D perhaps TRBD1 (5 bases). The CDR3 is 13 residues long. CDR3 bases: TGTGCCAGCAGGTTAGGGGCCGCCTATGGCTACACCTTC. This gives the protein CASRLGAAYGYTF.

This clone showed up just a few times. V gene TRBV7-8 combines with J gene TRBJ1-6, with 7 nucleotides matching TRBD1. The CDR3 loop spans 15 amino acids. V lost 4 bases, J lost 11 bases, and 11 bases stayed unmatched. Germline assignment: CDR1 SGHVS and CDR2 FQNEAQ. CDR3 amino acids: CASSYDRDIWAPLHF. DNA of the CDR3: TGTGCCAGCAGCTATGACAGGGACATATGGGCACCCCTCCACTTT.

The chain joins TRBV12-5 to TRBJ1-1; D not resolved. Germline-derived CDR1 and CDR2 are LGHNT and FRNRAP. The CDR3 extends over 12 amino acids. V was cut by 1 base and J by 9 bases, with 9 bases left in between. CDR3 nucleotides: TGTGCTAGTGGTTTGGAGCTACAGAAAGCTTTCTTT. It is translated as CASGLELQKAFF.

This chain joins TRBV24-1 and TRBJ2-1, with unresolved D. The germline V and J ends were trimmed by 4 bases and 9 bases, with 12 bases remaining between them. The CDR3 has 13 residues. CDR1 and CDR2 from the germline V gene are KGHDR and SFDVKD. Here the CDR3 DNA reads TGTGCCACCAGTGAGGTGCCGTCGGGTGAGCAGTTCTTC. It encodes CATSEVPSGEQFF.

The chain uses TRBV9 and TRBJ2-7, with 14 positions matching TRBD2. Germline V gives CDR1 SGDLS, CDR2 YYNGEE. The CDR3 sequence is 16 residues long. With 3 bases clipped from V and 6 bases from J, the junction kept 8 bases outside the gene matches. CDR3 sequence: CASSGGLAGALSEQYF. CDR3 bases: TGTGCCAGCAGCGGGGGACTAGCGGGAGCCCTTAGCGAGCAGTACTTC.